The 14 T cell receptor beta chains below all came from one sample that was sequenced in a study of memory CD4+ T cells and cytomegalovirus serostatus (dated by TCRdb to about 2019). Library generation was performed with the immunoSEQ multiplex PCR assay. The clones in this table, taken by TCRdb from immuneACCESS, are in-frame only. Not every clone is retained; where verified, under half of the shortfall comes from an unresolved V gene, and the cause of the rest is unknown. This sample gives tens of thousands of clones in total; around 86% of them show up just once. About 0.95% of the sample comes from the top ten. Single viable CD3+CD4+CD8-CD45RO+ cells were sorted as memory CD4+ T cells on a FACSAria II. Sample: memory CD4+ T cells from blood. These receptors were taken from an adult in good health and CMV-seronegative.

The V gene is TRBV10-1, the J gene TRBJ1-1; D is unclear. V was cut by 0 bases and J by 7 bases, with 9 bases left in between. This CDR3 region has 13 residues. Germline CDR1 reads WNHNN; CDR2 reads SYGVQD (reference sequence). CDR3 in DNA: TGCGCCAGCAGTGAGTCGGGCCGACTTGAAGCTTTCTTT. Protein: CASSESGRLEAFF.

CDR3 sequence reads: CASSGPSTQYF. CDR3 sequence (DNA): TGTGCCAGCAGTGGACCCAGTACGCAGTATTTT. V and J are TRBV25-1 and TRBJ2-3, with D hard to call. This CDR3 has 11 residues. The germline CDR1 and CDR2 sequences are MGHDK and SYGVNS. Trimming took 4 bases from V and 8 from J, leaving 7 bases between them.

V gene TRBV9 combines with J gene TRBJ2-1; D uncertain. In germline, CDR1 is SGDLS, CDR2 YYNGEE. The germline V and J ends were trimmed by 0 bases and 5 bases, with 12 bases remaining between them. The CDR3 is made up of 15 amino acids. In nucleotides, the CDR3 is TGTGCCAGCAGCGTAGGAGGAGTAGCCCACAATGAGCAGTTCTTC. It codes for CASSVGGVAHNEQFF.

The chain joins TRBV9 to TRBJ1-2; tentatively, D is TRBD1 (5 bases). Trimming took 3 bases from V and 4 from J, leaving 13 bases between them. The germline gives CDR1 SGDLS, CDR2 YYNGEE. The CDR3 runs to 14 residues. CDR3 loop: CASSAGGALYGYTF. The DNA for the CDR3 is TGTGCCAGCAGCGCGGGAGGGGCTCTCTATGGCTACACCTTC.

The chain employs TRBV28 and TRBJ1-4; the match to TRBD1 covers 8 bases. Trimming removed 3 bases from V and 8 bases from J; junction bases left unmatched: 17. The CDR3 length is 18 residues. Germline CDR1 and CDR2: MDHEN and SYDVKM. CDR3 amino acids: CASSFLGRTGSLREKLFF. The CDR3 coding sequence is TGTGCCAGCAGTTTCCTCGGAAGGACAGGGTCCCTTCGGGAAAAACTGTTTTTT.

The chain combines TRBV30 with TRBJ1-4; 9 positions agree with TRBD1. The CDR3 extends over 15 amino acids. The germline CDR1 and CDR2 sequences are GTSNPN and SVGIG (reference sequence). V trimming: 3 bases; J trimming: 5 bases; junction bases outside the gene matches: 7. In nucleotides, the CDR3 is TGTGCCTGGAGGGCGACAGGGGGGGGCAATGAAAAACTGTTTTTT. Translating gives CAWRATGGGNEKLFF.

V gene TRBV6-5 combines with J gene TRBJ1-1, with D hard to call. Germline CDR1 is MNHEY and CDR2 is SVGAGI. The CDR3 runs to 14 residues. The V gene lost 5 bases and the J gene lost 0 bases, with 10 bases spanning the gap. The chain's CDR3 is CASSSGEMNTEAFF. In nucleotides, the CDR3 is TGTGCCAGCAGTAGTGGGGAAATGAACACTGAAGCTTTCTTT.

This clone was picked up one time. An end of the junction differs from the germline gene, which may be a read error. This chain connects TRBV30 to TRBJ1-3, with unresolved D. This CDR3 has 13 amino acids. Germline V gene sequence: CDR1 GTSNPN, CDR2 SVGIG (reference sequence). This CDR3 is CACLGISGNTTYF. In DNA, the CDR3 is TGTGCCTGCTTAGGGATCTCTGGAAACACCACATATTTT.

This clone was seen once. The J gene is TRBJ2-7, the V gene TRBV4-1, with 7 bases fitting TRBD1. With V trimmed by 4 bases and J by 3 bases, 3 bases remained unmatched. Per germline, CDR1 MGHRA and CDR2 YSYEKL. CDR3 length: 13 residues. This CDR3 reads CASSRDRDYEQYF. The DNA of the CDR3 is TGCGCCAGCAGCCGGGACAGAGACTACGAGCAGTACTTC.

CDR3 region: CASSEGGRASFF. DNA of the CDR3: TGTGCCAGCAGTGAAGGGGGAAGGGCCTCCTTCTTC. The V call is TRBV2, the J call TRBJ2-1; no clear D. CDR1 SNHLY and CDR2 FYNNEI come from the germline V gene. Trimming cost V 1 base and J 16 bases, with 14 bases left between them. This CDR3 contains 12 residues.

The genes are TRBV27 and TRBJ1-1, with 12 bases aligning to TRBD1. V was pared by 7 bases and J by 5 bases, with 5 bases of the junction left unmatched. The germline gives CDR1 MNHEY, CDR2 SMNVEV (reference sequence). The CDR3 runs 14 residues. The CDR3 sequence is CASTGTGGQTEAFF. CDR3 nucleotide sequence: TGTGCCAGCACCGGGACAGGGGGCCAGACTGAAGCTTTCTTT.

The V call is TRBV19, the J call TRBJ2-1; TRBD2 matches at 10 bases. Germline V gives CDR1 LNHDA, CDR2 SQIVND (reference sequence). Trimming cost V 7 bases and J 9 bases; bases outside gene matches: 9. This CDR3 spans 14 amino acids. The CDR3 loop is CASNPAGGLFEQFF. CDR3 sequence (DNA): TGTGCCAGTAACCCAGCGGGGGGGCTATTTGAGCAGTTCTTC.

The chain is built from TRBV27 and TRBJ2-1; 10 nucleotides line up with TRBD1. The junction had 5 bases not matched to a gene; V was cut back by 1 base and J by 8 bases. The CDR3 has 15 residues. The V gene's germline CDR1 is MNHEY and CDR2 SMNVEV (reference sequence). This chain's CDR3 is CASSLLGTGEDEQFF. Here the CDR3 DNA reads TGTGCCAGCAGTTTATTAGGGACAGGGGAGGATGAGCAGTTCTTC.

V gene TRBV6-5 combines with J gene TRBJ1-2; D is possibly TRBD1 (5 bases). Germline lookup yields CDR1 MNHEY and CDR2 SVGAGI. The length of the CDR3 is 14 residues. V shed 6 bases and J shed 8 bases, with 19 bases lying between them. CDR3 in amino acids: CASRGHGDVRGYTF. CDR3 sequence (DNA): TGTGCCAGCAGGGGGCATGGGGACGTTAGGGGCTACACCTTC.